This passage covers 22 T cell receptor beta chains from one sample sequenced in a study of blood T cell repertoires in COVID-19 (dated by TCRdb to the early 2020s). Library preparation employed the immunoSEQ multiplex PCR assay. TCRdb mirrors the immuneACCESS table, restricted to in-frame sequences. Some clones are absent from its copies; in checked studies, under half trace to an unresolved V gene, and the reason for the others is unknown. For this sample there are more than 300,000 clones; 87% appear just once. About 6% of the sample rests with the top ten. Sequences were obtained from peripheral blood. These receptor sequences come from a woman between 45 and 60 years old with COVID-19, enrolled during active disease.

The chain recombines TRBV3-1 (or the pseudogene TRBV3-2) with TRBJ1-1; D uncertain. The CDR3 extends over 13 amino acids. Germline assignment: CDR1 LGHDT and CDR2 YNNKEL (reference sequence). V was clipped by 1 base and J by 3 bases, with 6 bases between them. The CDR3 is CASSQGVYTEAFF. DNA for the CDR3: TGTGCCAGCAGCCAAGGAGTTTACACTGAAGCTTTCTTT.

This chain links TRBV11-1 with TRBJ2-7, with TRBD1 matching over 7 bases. After removal of 5 bases from V and 9 bases from J, the junction contained 10 bases not matched to a gene. Germline V gene sequence: CDR1 SGHAT, CDR2 FQDESV (reference sequence). The CDR3 is 13 amino acids. CDR3 sequence (DNA): TGTGCCAGCAGCAGTGAGAACAGGGGTAGGCAGTACTTC. Translated: CASSSENRGRQYF.

This clone was seen a single time. The rearrangement uses TRBV3-1 (or the pseudogene TRBV3-2) and TRBJ2-3; TRBD2 matches 12 bases. Trimming cost V 8 bases and J 4 bases; bases outside gene matches: 4. The CDR3 length is 14 residues. Germline V CDR1 and CDR2: LGHDT, YNNKEL (reference sequence). The chain's CDR3 is CASGTSGWSDTQYF. CDR3 bases: TGTGCCAGCGGGACTAGCGGGTGGTCAGATACGCAGTATTTT.

V is TRBV4-1 and J is TRBJ2-7; 10 bases fit TRBD2. This CDR3 is 15 amino acids long. Trimming at V came to 3 bases and at J to 2 bases, leaving 4 bases not matched to a gene. Germline V gene data show CDR1 as MGHRA and CDR2 as YSYEKL. CDR3 sequence reads: CASSHQREGTYEQYF. CDR3 DNA: TGCGCCAGCAGCCACCAGCGGGAGGGAACCTACGAGCAGTACTTC.

The rearrangement uses TRBV7-8 and TRBJ2-1, with a tentative D call TRBD1 (5 bases). The CDR3 covers 16 residues. Between the trimmed V and J ends, which lost 2 bases and 8 bases, there was a span of 19 bases. Germline V gene data show CDR1 as SGHVS and CDR2 as FQNEAQ. CDR3 loop: CASSLFSSGIFDEQFF. The CDR3 nucleotides read TGTGCCAGCAGCTTATTTAGTTCAGGGATTTTCGATGAGCAGTTCTTC.

CDR3 in amino acids: CATSVRDRVFEQFF. CDR3 DNA: TGTGCCACCAGTGTCCGGGACAGGGTATTTGAGCAGTTCTTC. V is TRBV24-1 and J is TRBJ2-1; 9 bases line up with TRBD1. V lost 5 bases and J lost 9; bases outside the gene matches: 7. Germline lookup yields CDR1 KGHDR and CDR2 SFDVKD. The CDR3 has 14 amino acids.

The chain joins TRBV30 to TRBJ2-7, with a weak D call TRBD1 (6 bases). CDR1 is GTSNPN and CDR2 is SVGIG in the germline V gene (reference sequence). There are 13 residues in the CDR3. The V and J ends lost 2 bases and 0 bases respectively, with 8 bases between them. CDR3 coding DNA: TGTGCCTGGAGTCGAGGGGGCTCCTACGAGCAGTACTTC. Protein: CAWSRGGSYEQYF.

The V and J genes are TRBV7-9 and TRBJ2-7; D gene uncertain. Germline V gene sequence: CDR1 SEHNR, CDR2 FQNEAQ (reference sequence). This CDR3 has 13 amino acids. V was trimmed by 1 base and J by 4 bases, leaving 8 bases between them. The CDR3 region is CASSLDLSYEQYF. For the CDR3, the DNA is TGTGCCAGCAGCTTAGATTTGTCGTACGAGCAGTACTTC.

The rearrangement links TRBV12-3 or TRBV12-4 to TRBJ2-3; D possibly corresponds to TRBD2 (5 bases). This CDR3 is built from 12 residues. V lost 4 bases to trimming and J lost 4 bases, with 6 bases between them. CDR3 sequence: CASSSGADTQYF. CDR3 bases: TGTGCCAGCAGTTCCGGGGCAGATACGCAGTATTTT.

The chain links TRBV18 to TRBJ1-2; D unclear. This CDR3 has 15 amino acids. The V end lost 1 base, the J end lost 6 bases, and 15 bases lay between the germline ends. Germline V gene lookup returns CDR1 KGHSH and CDR2 LQKENI. As DNA, the CDR3 is TGTGCCAGCTCACCACTTAGGGCCGGGGATGATGGCTACACCTTC. This sequence encodes CASSPLRAGDDGYTF.

In nucleotides, the CDR3 is TGTGCCAGCAGTTACCAGGGACAGGGGGCGGGCGAGCAGTACTTC. Translating gives CASSYQGQGAGEQYF. This chain joins TRBV6-5 and TRBJ2-7; 12 bases line up with TRBD1. CDR3 length: 15 residues. Germline V lookup: CDR1 MNHEY, CDR2 SVGAGI. The J segment lost 6 bases and the V segment lost 2 bases, leaving 5 bases of the junction unmatched.

This rearrangement joins TRBV19 to TRBJ2-5, with no clear D. The length of the CDR3 is 13 residues. The germline V and J ends were trimmed by 3 bases and 5 bases, with 10 bases remaining between them. CDR1 is LNHDA, CDR2 SQIVND, per germline (reference sequence). CDR3 nucleotides: TGTGCCAGTAGTATGTGGGCACGGGAGACCCAGTACTTC. Translating it yields CASSMWARETQYF. The complete variable domain, with remaining parts taken from reference TRBV19 and TRBJ2-5, reads DGGITQSPKYLFRKEGQNVTLSCEQNLNHDAMYWYRQDPGQGLRLIYYSQIVNDFQKGDIAEGYSVSREKKESFPLTVTSAQKNPTAFYLCASSMWARETQYFGPGTRLLVL.

This clone came up once. J is TRBJ2-7 and V is TRBV7-2, with D tentatively TRBD1 (6 bases). Germline CDR1 is SGHTA and CDR2 is FQGNSA. This CDR3 region has 15 residues. V was pared by 1 base and J by 2 bases, with 12 bases between. DNA for the CDR3: TGTGCCAGCAGCTTAGAACGAGGGGGTACCTACGAGCAGTACTTC. It encodes CASSLERGGTYEQYF. The complete variable domain, with remaining parts taken from reference TRBV7-2 and TRBJ2-7, reads GAGVSQSPSNKVTEKGKDVELRCDPISGHTALYWYRQSLGQGLEFLIYFQGNSAPDKSGLPSDRFSAERTGGSVSTLTIQRTQQEDSAVYLCASSLERGGTYEQYFGPGTRLTVT.

The chain carries TRBV20-1 and TRBJ2-1; D unclear. The CDR3 has 11 residues. The V gene's germline CDR1 is DFQATT and CDR2 SNEGSKA (reference sequence). The CDR3 DNA sequence: TGCAGGGCTGAAGACGGGAATGAGCAGTTCTTC. As protein: CRAEDGNEQFF.

The chain links TRBV5-4 to TRBJ2-5, with TRBD2 identical over 9 bases. This CDR3 comprises 16 residues. The J segment lost 1 base and the V segment lost 6 bases, leaving 10 bases of the junction unmatched. The germline V gene encodes CDR1 SGHNT and CDR2 YYREEE (reference sequence). The DNA of the CDR3 is TGTGCCAGCACCTTCTGGGCGGGAGGGCCCCAAGAGACCCAGTACTTC. It yields the protein CASTFWAGGPQETQYF.

This clone showed up many times. This chain joins TRBV27 and TRBJ1-1, with D maybe TRBD1 (5 bases). Germline CDR1 is MNHEY and CDR2 is SMNVEV (reference sequence). There are 15 residues in the CDR3. V shed 3 bases and J shed 1 base, with 12 bases lying between them. The chain's CDR3 is CASSFSGTGNTEAFF. Here the CDR3 DNA reads TGTGCCAGCAGTTTCAGCGGGACGGGGAACACTGAAGCTTTCTTT.

The rearrangement joins TRBV7-2 to TRBJ1-1; D gene uncertain. This CDR3 spans 13 amino acids. CDR1 is SGHTA and CDR2 is FQGNSA in the germline V gene. With 2 bases removed from V and 1 base from J, the gap between germline ends came to 5 bases. The CDR3 region is CASSLRGNTEAFF. Here the CDR3 DNA reads TGTGCCAGCAGCTTAAGAGGGAACACTGAAGCTTTCTTT.

The genes are TRBV21-1 and TRBJ1-1. TRBV21-1 is shown as a pseudogene. The CDR3 has 16 residues. The CDR3 nucleotides are TGTGCCAGCACCAAAGGGCGGGGGCTCGCGGGCACTGAAGCTTTCTTT. It translates to CASTKGRGLAGTEAFF.

The chain has TRBV15 and TRBJ2-7; 7 bases align to TRBD2. Germline loops: CDR1 LNHNV, CDR2 YYDKDF (reference sequence). The CDR3 has 16 amino acids. V trimming: 0 bases; J trimming: 0 bases; junction bases outside the gene matches: 5. The CDR3 coding sequence is TGTGCCACCAGCAGAGATGGTCTAGCGGCCTCCTACGAGCAGTACTTC. Protein: CATSRDGLAASYEQYF. Supplemented by reference TRBV15 and TRBJ2-7, the full variable domain reads DAMVIQNPRYQVTQFGKPVTLSCSQTLNHNVMYWYQQKSSQAPKLLFHYYDKDFNNEADTPDNFQSRRPNTSFCFLDIRSPGLGDTAMYLCATSRDGLAASYEQYFGPGTRLTVT.

V gene TRBV14 combines with J gene TRBJ2-6; D possibly corresponds to TRBD1 (5 bases). CDR1 is SGHDN and CDR2 is FVKESK in the germline V gene. The length of the CDR3 is 15 residues. V was shortened by 4 bases and J by 0 bases, with 7 bases between the two germline ends. CDR3 sequence (DNA): TGTGCCAGCAGCCTAGGGGACTCTGGGGCCAACGTCCTGACTTTC. The encoded protein is CASSLGDSGANVLTF.

The chain combines TRBV25-1 with TRBJ1-2; no definite D call. CDR1 is MGHDK and CDR2 is SYGVNS in the germline V gene. The CDR3 consists of 14 residues. Trimming shortened V by 1 base and J by 4 bases, and 10 bases separated the two germline ends. CDR3 protein: CASSEFWPSYGYTF. In DNA form, the CDR3 reads TGTGCCAGCAGTGAATTTTGGCCTTCCTATGGCTACACCTTC.

This chain links TRBV27 with TRBJ2-1, with TRBD2 matching 10 bases. V was clipped by 5 bases and J by 4 bases; unmatched bases: 2. CDR1 and CDR2 (germline): MNHEY, SMNVEV (reference sequence). CDR3 size: 14 residues. Here the CDR3 reads CASSPGLAYNEQFF. The CDR3 nucleotides are TGTGCCAGCAGTCCGGGACTAGCGTACAATGAGCAGTTCTTC.